This TCR beta chain is drawn from a study of T cell responses to AZD1222 COVID-19 vaccine. Notes on the study in general: Vaccine-associated CD4 TCRs ranged over spike, dominating at 160-218 and 743-854.

In regard to this clone: The target antigen is unknown.

Sequencing used immunoSEQ multiplex PCR; TCRdb keeps in-frame clones, though not all of them. The sample comprises over 100,000 clones, about 86% of which are singletons, and roughly 9% rests with the top ten. This CDR3 comprises 14 residues. V gave up 5 bases and J gave up 7 bases; unmatched junction bases: 8. Germline values: CDR1 LNHDA, CDR2 SQIVND (reference sequence). The chain combines TRBV19 with TRBJ1-5, with 7 nucleotides matching TRBD1. This TCR was recovered from an adult in good health. Here the sequenced sample was peripheral blood, taken on day 0 of AZD1222 vaccination. CDR3 nucleotide sequence: TGTGCCAGTAGTCAAGGACAGGTTTGGCAGCCCCAGCATTTT. Translating it yields CASSQGQVWQPQHF.